Following are 19 T cell receptor beta chains from one sample sequenced in a study of blood T cell repertoires in COVID-19. Produced via immunoSEQ multiplex PCR; TCRdb's table is partial and in-frame only. The sample has roughly 97,000 clones, about 91% seen once; the top ten hold approximately 5.5%. The sequencing sample was made of peripheral blood. The source is a human donor in a cohort sampled during active COVID-19.

The DNA for the CDR3 is TGTGCCAGTTTGCAGGGCCACTCTGGGGCCAACGTCCTGACTTTC. Protein: CASLQGHSGANVLTF. This chain connects TRBV28 to TRBJ2-6, with D tentatively TRBD1 (5 bases). There are 15 residues in the CDR3. The V end lost 9 bases, the J end lost 0 bases, and 12 bases lay between the germline ends. Germline values: CDR1 MDHEN, CDR2 SYDVKM.

The chain couples TRBV6-6 to TRBJ2-7; D is perhaps TRBD2 (6 bases). CDR3 size: 15 residues. Trimming shortened V by 5 bases and J by 0 bases, and 14 bases separated the two germline ends. CDR1 is MNHNY and CDR2 is SVGAGI in the germline V gene (reference sequence). This CDR3 is CASSPGRGYSYEQYF. CDR3 nucleotide sequence: TGTGCCAGCAGTCCCGGGCGGGGTTACTCCTACGAGCAGTACTTC.

The chain links TRBV7-9 to TRBJ2-3; D perhaps matches TRBD2 (6 bases). With 11 bases removed from V and 8 bases from J, the gap between germline ends came to 14 bases. Per the germline V gene, CDR1 is SEHNR and CDR2 is FQNEAQ (reference sequence). This CDR3 is built from 11 residues. The CDR3, as DNA: TGTGCCGGCTTACTAGCTGGTACGCAGTATTTT. Amino acids: CAGLLAGTQYF.

This chain connects TRBV6-2 or TRBV6-3 to TRBJ1-1; 8 positions match TRBD1. Per the germline V gene, CDR1 is MNHEY and CDR2 is SVGEGT. The CDR3 sequence is 15 residues long. With 1 base clipped from V and 5 bases from J, the junction kept 6 bases outside the gene matches. The CDR3 DNA reads as TGTGCCAGCAGTTACTTCGGCAGGGGGCATACTGAAGCTTTCTTT. Residues: CASSYFGRGHTEAFF.

The chain employs TRBV11-2 and TRBJ1-6; D perhaps matches TRBD1 (6 bases). V gave up 5 bases and J gave up 7 bases, with 18 bases separating them. This CDR3 contains 16 residues. CDR1 and CDR2 from the germline V gene are SGHAT and FQNNGV. The CDR3 protein is CASSHPRGGINSPLHF. In nucleotides, the CDR3 is TGTGCCAGCAGCCACCCGAGGGGGGGAATCAATTCACCCCTCCACTTT.

The chain has TRBV6-5 and TRBJ1-1; TRBD1 agrees at 7 bases. Trimming at V came to 2 bases and at J to 4 bases, leaving 1 base not matched to a gene. This CDR3 is built from 13 residues. The germline CDR1 and CDR2 sequences are MNHEY and SVGAGI. In DNA, the CDR3 is TGTGCCAGCAGTTACAACAGGGGCACTGAAGCTTTCTTT. It is translated as CASSYNRGTEAFF.

The rearrangement uses TRBV6-1 and TRBJ1-5, with 7 bases aligning to TRBD1. The CDR3 runs to 17 residues. CDR1 MNHNS and CDR2 SASEGT come from the germline V gene. V trimming: 7 bases; J trimming: 0 bases; junction bases outside the gene matches: 12. The CDR3 region has the DNA TGTGCCAGCAATGAGTACAGGGGAGGAAATAGCAATCAGCCCCAGCATTTT. Protein product: CASNEYRGGNSNQPQHF.

The chain is built from TRBV19 and TRBJ2-1; TRBD2 agrees at 8 bases. J lost 7 bases, V lost 6 bases, and 14 bases had no gene match. The CDR3 is 16 residues long. CDR1 and CDR2 from the germline V gene are LNHDA and SQIVND (reference sequence). CDR3 sequence: CASSSLGSGSLNEQFF. In nucleotides, the CDR3 is TGTGCCAGTAGCTCCTTGGGGAGCGGGAGTTTAAATGAGCAGTTCTTC.

The chain recombines TRBV28 with TRBJ2-7; a weak D match, TRBD1 (5 bases). Trimming left V 3 bases short and J 2 bases short, with 20 bases between. From germline, CDR1 is MDHEN and CDR2 SYDVKM. The CDR3 loop spans 17 amino acids. CDR3 in DNA: TGTGCCAGCAGTTTTCCCCCGTCCCGGCAGGGCGCCTACGAGCAGTACTTC. Amino acids: CASSFPPSRQGAYEQYF.

The genes are TRBV5-1 and TRBJ2-2; tentative D call: TRBD2 (7 bases). V lost 4 bases to trimming and J lost 7 bases, with 20 bases between them. The CDR3 extends over 16 amino acids. Germline-derived CDR1 and CDR2 are SGHRS and YFSETQ. CDR3 DNA: TGCGCCAGCAGCCCGGGGGGCGCAGGGAGGAACGGGGAGCTGTTTTTT. Protein sequence: CASSPGGAGRNGELFF.

This rearrangement joins TRBV11-1 to TRBJ2-7; weak D call: TRBD1 (6 bases). CDR1 SGHAT and CDR2 FQDESV come from the germline V gene (reference sequence). Trimming left V 6 bases short and J 0 bases short, with 12 bases between. The CDR3 length is 14 residues. This chain's CDR3 is CASSPRDISYEQYF. The DNA of the CDR3 is TGTGCCAGCAGTCCACGGGACATCTCCTACGAGCAGTACTTC.

The rearrangement uses TRBV9 and TRBJ2-7; the match to TRBD2 covers 9 bases. Losses at the gene ends were 0 bases for V and 6 bases for J; bases not matched to a gene: 7. This CDR3 is 15 amino acids long. Germline CDR1 reads SGDLS; CDR2 reads YYNGEE. The CDR3 sequence: CASSVGAGGLTEQYF. Written as DNA, the CDR3 is TGTGCCAGCAGCGTAGGGGCGGGGGGGCTTACCGAGCAGTACTTC.

The V and J genes are TRBV25-1 and TRBJ1-2; no clear D. Trimming left V 4 bases short and J 8 bases short, with 14 bases between. Germline values: CDR1 MGHDK, CDR2 SYGVNS. The CDR3 runs 13 residues. The CDR3: CASSGTLRLGYTF. CDR3 in DNA: TGTGCCAGCAGTGGCACGCTGAGGTTAGGCTACACCTTC.

This sequence joins TRBV6-2 or TRBV6-3 and TRBJ2-5, with a possible D match to TRBD2 (5 bases). V was cut by 5 bases and J by 5 bases, with 18 bases left in between. The CDR3 is made up of 15 amino acids. Germline CDR1 reads MNHEY; CDR2 reads SVGEGT. CDR3 in DNA: TGTGCCAGCAGTGGCGGACTCACCCAAGCGGAGACCCAGTACTTC. It specifies CASSGGLTQAETQYF.

The V call is TRBV7-8, the J call TRBJ2-1; D not certain. Germline V gives CDR1 SGHVS, CDR2 FQNEAQ. V gave up 0 bases and J gave up 3 bases, with 12 bases separating them. CDR3 length equals 16 residues. The CDR3 loop reads CASSLASTVFYNEQFF. The CDR3 DNA sequence: TGTGCCAGCAGCTTAGCGAGTACAGTATTCTACAATGAGCAGTTCTTC.

In DNA, the CDR3 is TGCAGCGTAAAAGGGGCCCTAGCCAAAAACATTCAGTACTTC. This sequence encodes CSVKGALAKNIQYF. The chain links TRBV29-1 to TRBJ2-4, with D tentatively TRBD1 (5 bases). Germline-derived CDR1 and CDR2 are SQVTM and ANQGSEA. With 6 bases removed from V and 0 bases from J, the gap between germline ends came to 12 bases. This CDR3 has 14 residues.

The chain has TRBV7-2 and TRBJ2-7; D gene uncertain. The CDR3 is 12 residues long. The germline V gene encodes CDR1 SGHTA and CDR2 FQGNSA. The V gene lost 1 base and the J gene lost 5 bases, with 6 bases spanning the gap. CDR3 sequence reads: CASSLVVDEQYF. The CDR3 coding sequence is TGTGCCAGCAGCTTAGTAGTGGACGAGCAGTACTTC. Using reference TRBV7-2 and TRBJ2-7 for the parts outside the CDR3, the full variable domain is GAGVSQSPSNKVTEKGKDVELRCDPISGHTALYWYRQSLGQGLEFLIYFQGNSAPDKSGLPSDRFSAERTGGSVSTLTIQRTQQEDSAVYLCASSLVVDEQYFGPGTRLTVT.

This clone appeared a single time. This rearrangement joins TRBV4-1 to TRBJ1-2, with TRBD1 matching over 7 bases. Germline V gene lookup returns CDR1 MGHRA and CDR2 YSYEKL. The CDR3 has 17 amino acids. Trimming at V came to 1 base and at J to 1 base, leaving 9 bases not matched to a gene. The CDR3 DNA follows: TGCGCCAGCAGCCAAGTAGAAGGGGCAGGGGGTAACTATGGCTACACCTTC. Translating gives CASSQVEGAGGNYGYTF.

The chain has TRBV30 and TRBJ2-2, with D perhaps TRBD2 (6 bases). Germline CDR1 is GTSNPN and CDR2 is SVGIG (reference sequence). The CDR3 runs 15 residues. Deletions cut 3 bases from V and 0 bases from J, with 11 bases between. CDR3 region: CAWRSGGTNTGELFF. In nucleotides, the CDR3 is TGTGCCTGGAGAAGTGGGGGGACGAACACCGGGGAGCTGTTTTTT.